The clone carrying this TCR beta chain was counted between two and nine times. Its antigen is currently unknown. The sample belongs to a study of beta chain features in type 1 diabetes. Study-level points and caveats: Possibly, sequencing cDNA over-represented cells that had high TCR expression levels. The naive, central memory and Treg TCRB repertoires showed an apparent similarity that was greater among patients than among healthy donors.

Expressed TCRB transcripts were sequenced because the isolated RNA had all been reverse transcribed beforehand. Roughly 3.6 million reads were obtained on average from naive, central memory and regulatory T cell samples. Data came from immunoSEQ multiplex PCR; TCRdb stores just in-frame clones and leaves some out. The sample lists almost 350,000 clones, 7% to 9% occurring once. Per germline, CDR1 MDHEN and CDR2 SYDVKM. The CDR3 length is 14 residues. V gave up 6 bases and J gave up 3 bases, with 15 bases separating them. This chain joins TRBV28 and TRBJ2-7; D not certain. The sequenced material came from central memory CD4+ T cells from blood. The TCR comes from a woman under 30 in good health. The CDR3 DNA reads as TGTGCCAGCAGCATCGGTTCGTGGGGCTACGAGCAGTACTTC. As protein: CASSIGSWGYEQYF.